The T cell receptor (beta chain) under discussion was sequenced for a study of T cell repertoires in cytomegalovirus infection. Only a few counts were recorded for this clonotype. The antigen remains undetermined. TCRdb re-called the reads with MiXCR, one entry per CDR3 protein. The table has fewer than 850,000 distinct CDR3 sequences, about 28% seen once; the top ten hold around 12%. Looked up from germline, CDR1 is SEHNR and CDR2 is FQNEAQ (reference sequence). The CDR3 runs 20 residues. Trimming took 5 bases from V and 1 from J; bases not matched to a gene: 15. The TCR sequence derives from a human donor in good health (CMV status not recorded). Some clones in this sample may be carry-over from other donors' samples. The V gene is TRBV7-9, the J gene TRBJ2-4, with 12 bases that match TRBD1. The sample was cultured CD8+ T cells from PBMCs, taken from culture after CMV antigen stimulation. The CDR3 sequence is CASSPPAGTGGAVAKNIQYF. CDR3 DNA sequence: TGTGCCAGCAGCCCCCCGGCTGGGACAGGGGGCGCGGTGGCCAAAAACATTCAGTACTTC.